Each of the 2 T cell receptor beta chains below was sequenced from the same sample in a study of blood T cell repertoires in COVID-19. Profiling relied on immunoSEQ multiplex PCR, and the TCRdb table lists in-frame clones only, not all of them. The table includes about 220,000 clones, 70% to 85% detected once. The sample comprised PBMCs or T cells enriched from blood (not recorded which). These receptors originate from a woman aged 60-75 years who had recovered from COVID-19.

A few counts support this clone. In DNA, the CDR3 is TGTGCCACCACCTCAGGGGAACCCTACAATGAGCAGTTCTTC. It yields the protein CATTSGEPYNEQFF. This sequence joins TRBV10-3 and TRBJ2-1, with D maybe TRBD1 (6 bases). The CDR3 contains 14 residues. The V gene's germline CDR1 is ENHRY and CDR2 SYGVKD. V was pared by 10 bases and J by 2 bases, with 15 bases between.

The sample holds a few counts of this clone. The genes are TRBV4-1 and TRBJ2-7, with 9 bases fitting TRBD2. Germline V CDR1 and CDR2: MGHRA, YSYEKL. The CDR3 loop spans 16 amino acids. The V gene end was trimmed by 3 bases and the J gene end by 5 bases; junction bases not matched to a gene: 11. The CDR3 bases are TGCGCCAGCAGCCAGGAACCGGGACTAGCTCTCCACGAGCAGTACTTC. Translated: CASSQEPGLALHEQYF.